Listed below are T cell receptor beta chains from one sample, sequenced in a study of blood T cell repertoires in COVID-19. Only in-frame clones appear in the TCRdb table, and some are missing; sequencing was by immunoSEQ multiplex PCR. This sample has 140,000 to 150,000 clones, with about 84% found just once. Sequencing was done on a sample of peripheral blood. These receptors all stem from a man in his 60s with active or convalescent COVID-19. CDR3s include the opening cysteine and the closing phenylalanine or tryptophan. The D gene is left open where the match is weak. Not every row has a clone size; where given, it reads once, few, many or a size class.

J,D,V,size,DNA,CDR3
TRBJ2-5,NA,TRBV24-1,NA,TGTGCCACCAGTGATCCCACGGTGTACCAAGAGACCCAGTACTTC,CATSDPTVYQETQYF
TRBJ1-1,NA,TRBV13,NA,TGTGCCAGCAGCTTAGTGGGGGCAGCAGCTTTCTTT,CASSLVGAAAFF
TRBJ2-7,NA,TRBV29-1,few,TGCAGCGTTGTCGACCCGGACAGAGCCTACGAGCAGTACTTC,CSVVDPDRAYEQYF
TRBJ1-2,NA,TRBV19,few,TGTGCCACCAGGCAGTTCTATGGCTACACCTTC,CATRQFYGYTF
TRBJ2-5,NA,TRBV21-1,NA,TGTGCCAGCAGCAAAGGGAACAGTCCCTACCAAGAGACCCAGTACTTC,CASSKGNSPYQETQYF
TRBJ1-2,NA,TRBV7-2,NA,TGTGCCAGCAGCTTAGTTGGGGGGGGCTATGGCTACACCTTC,CASSLVGGGYGYTF
TRBJ2-7,TRBD2,TRBV7-2,NA,TGTGCCAGCAGCTTAAAGGCTAGCGGGAGGTCAGGGGGCTACGAGCAGTACTTC,CASSLKASGRSGGYEQYF
TRBJ1-6,TRBD1,TRBV7-3,NA,TGTGCCAGCAGCGATGGACAGGGTTCGTCACCCCTCCACTTT,CASSDGQGSSPLHF
TRBJ1-1,TRBD1,TRBV28,NA,TGTGCCAGCAGTTCAAACAGGGGGCGCAACACTGAAGCTTTCTTT,CASSSNRGRNTEAFF
TRBJ2-7,TRBD2,TRBV7-9,NA,TGTGCCAGCAGCTCACTAGCGGTCGACTACGAGCAGTACTTC,CASSSLAVDYEQYF
TRBJ1-1,NA,TRBV10-2,NA,TGCGCCAGCAACACAGCTATGAACACTGAAGCTTTCTTT,CASNTAMNTEAFF
TRBJ2-1,NA,TRBV5-4,few,TGTGCCAGCAGCTCGGGGACTCATGAGCAGTTCTTC,CASSSGTHEQFF
TRBJ2-7,TRBD2,TRBV4-3,NA,TGCGCCAGCAGCCTTCACCGGGGGGGTTCCTACGAGCAGTACTTC,CASSLHRGGSYEQYF
TRBJ2-7,TRBD2,TRBV6-2/TRBV6-3,NA,TGTGCCAGCAGTTACGGGACTAGCGGGAGCTCCTACGAGCAGTACTTC,CASSYGTSGSSYEQYF
TRBJ2-7,TRBD2,TRBV6-5,few,TGTGCCAGCAGTTACCGGGCGGGAGGCGACGGCGGCGAGCAGTACTTC,CASSYRAGGDGGEQYF
TRBJ1-6,TRBD1,TRBV5-1,NA,TGCGCCAGCAGGGAGACAGGGGACAATTCACCCCTCCACTTT,CASRETGDNSPLHF
TRBJ1-2,NA,TRBV11-2,NA,TGTGCCAGCAGCCACTACCGGACAGATGGCTACACCTTC,CASSHYRTDGYTF
TRBJ1-4,NA,TRBV5-1,NA,TGCGCCAGCAGCCCCCAAAAGACAGGCGCTAATGAAAAACTGTTTTTT,CASSPQKTGANEKLFF
TRBJ1-3,NA,TRBV6-5,NA,TGTGCCAGCAGACGTTCTCGGGGAAACACCATATATTTT,CASRRSRGNTIYF
TRBJ1-6,NA,TRBV18,NA,TGTGCCAGCTCACCAGTCGGGGGATCCAATAATTCACCCCTCCACTTT,CASSPVGGSNNSPLHF
TRBJ1-2,NA,TRBV28,few,TGTGCCAGCAGTCTCCCCGGGATTACCTATGGCTACACCTTC,CASSLPGITYGYTF
TRBJ2-5,TRBD2,TRBV5-4,NA,TGTGCCAGCAGCTTCCCCGGGAGGGGAGAGACCCAGTACTTC,CASSFPGRGETQYF
TRBJ2-1,NA,TRBV25-1,once,TGTGCCAGCAGTGAAGGTGAGGGTTATGAGCAGTTCTTC,CASSEGEGYEQFF
TRBJ1-5,NA,TRBV6-5,few,TGTGCCAGCAAAATGGAGATAGGGCCCCAGCATTTT,CASKMEIGPQHF
TRBJ2-3,NA,TRBV4-2,NA,TGTGCCAGCAGCCAAGGGGCAGACACAGATACGCAGTATTTT,CASSQGADTDTQYF
TRBJ2-7,TRBD2,TRBV11-2,NA,TGTGCCAGCAGCTTCTTTCCAGCGGGAGGGTGGGGCGAGCAGTACTTC,CASSFFPAGGWGEQYF
TRBJ1-1,TRBD1,TRBV29-1,NA,TGCAGCGCAAATACAGGGGGCGTCACTGAAGCTTTCTTT,CSANTGGVTEAFF
TRBJ1-1,NA,TRBV7-2,many,TGTGCCAGCAGCTTAGGGCAGAACACTGAAGCTTTCTTT,CASSLGQNTEAFF
TRBJ1-2,NA,TRBV5-1,NA,TGCGCCAGCGGAGTTGTGGGCTATGGCTACACCTTC,CASGVVGYGYTF
TRBJ1-3,NA,TRBV11-3,once,TGTGCCAGCAGCTTGGGGGCAGGCTCTGGAAACACCATATATTTT,CASSLGAGSGNTIYF
TRBJ2-7,TRBD2,TRBV5-4,NA,TGTGCCAGCAGCTCCGGTAGCGGGGACGCCTACGAGCAGTACTTC,CASSSGSGDAYEQYF
TRBJ1-1,NA,TRBV27,few,TGTGCCAGCAGTTTTATACCTGGGGGGGCGACTGAAGCTTTCTTT,CASSFIPGGATEAFF
TRBJ1-2,TRBD1,TRBV18,NA,TGTGCCAGCTCACCTGGGACAGGGAGATCGGAAGGCTACACCTTC,CASSPGTGRSEGYTF
TRBJ1-5,TRBD1,TRBV6-2/TRBV6-3,NA,TGTGCCAGCAGCCCTACGACAGGGGGCAGAGTGAATCAGCCCCAGCATTTT,CASSPTTGGRVNQPQHF
TRBJ2-1,NA,TRBV4-2,NA,TGTGCCAGCAGCCCCCATCCCAATGAGCAGTTCTTC,CASSPHPNEQFF
TRBJ2-7,NA,TRBV5-4,NA,TGTGCCAGCAGCTTCGGGGGGAACAGGGACTACGAGCAGTACTTT,CASSFGGNRDYEQYF
TRBJ1-1,NA,TRBV20-1,NA,TGCAGTGCTAGTCGGGGCACTGAAGCTTTCTTT,CSASRGTEAFF
TRBJ2-7,NA,TRBV21-1,NA,TGTGCCAGCAGGGTGGGGGCCGACGAGCAGTACTTC,CASRVGADEQYF
TRBJ2-7,NA,TRBV6-1,NA,TGTGCCAGCAGTGACCGGTTTATCTCCTACGAGCAGTACTTC,CASSDRFISYEQYF